Sequencing of this T cell receptor (beta chain) was carried out in a study of T-cell reconstitution after alpha-beta-depleted transplantation in children. A TCRbeta library incorporating unique molecular identifiers was prepared. Each CDR3 protein gets one entry after TCRdb re-called the PCR reads with MiXCR. The table shows 200,000 to 300,000 distinct CDR3 sequences, with roughly a quarter occurring only once. Study-wide points: In some patients, recipient T cells and intrathymic progenitors surviving conditioning explained high day-60 diversity.

Regarding this clonotype: What it binds is unknown.

Germline CDR1 and CDR2: DFQATT and SNEGSKA (reference sequence). The CDR3 loop spans 15 amino acids. V gave up 0 bases and J gave up 1 base, with 11 bases separating them. The sequence was obtained from a girl aged 2 to 10 with Fanconi anemia, due to receive a stem cell transplant. V usage is TRBV20-1 and J usage is TRBJ2-3; D remains unclear. Sample: PBMCs, taken before TCRalphabeta/CD19-depleted stem cell transplant. The CDR3 reads CSARDRMEGTDTQYF. The CDR3 DNA reads TGCAGTGCTAGAGACCGAATGGAAGGCACAGATACGCAGTATTTT.